The clone carrying this T cell receptor (beta chain) occurred a few times. Other DNA sequences within the sample encode an identical CDR3. Participants reported their clinical history, and cohort assignment relied on those reports. Clones were sequenced by immunoSEQ multiplex PCR, and TCRdb holds only the in-frame ones, with some missing. The table has around 120,000 clones, 75% to 90% seen once. The sample belongs to a study of blood T cell repertoires in COVID-19. Study overall: The United States, Italy and Spain provided the acute and convalescent COVID-19 samples. The analysed material was cDNA or gDNA that came from T cells, B-cell-depleted T cells, or PBMCs.

The ends were cut back, 5 bases at V and 2 bases at J, with 6 bases in the middle. In germline, CDR1 is LNHDA, CDR2 SQIVND (reference sequence). The CDR3 consists of 12 residues. The chain couples TRBV19 to TRBJ1-1; no clear D gene. The specimen was PBMCs or T cells enriched from blood (not recorded which). The source is a woman aged 45-65 years who had recovered from COVID-19. The CDR3 sequence: CASSPGNTEAFF. The CDR3 nucleotides read TGTGCCAGTAGTCCGGGTAACACTGAAGCTTTCTTT.